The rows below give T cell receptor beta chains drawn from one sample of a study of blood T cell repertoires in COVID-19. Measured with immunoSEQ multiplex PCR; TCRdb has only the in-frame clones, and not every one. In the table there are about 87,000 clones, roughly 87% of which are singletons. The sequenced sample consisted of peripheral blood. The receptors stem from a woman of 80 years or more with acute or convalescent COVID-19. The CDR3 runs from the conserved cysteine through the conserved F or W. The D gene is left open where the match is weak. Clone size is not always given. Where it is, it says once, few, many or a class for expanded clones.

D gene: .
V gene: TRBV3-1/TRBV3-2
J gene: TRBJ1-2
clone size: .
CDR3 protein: CASSQGTGRGYGYTF
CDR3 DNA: TGTGCCAGCAGCCAAGGAACAGGGAGGGGGTATGGCTACACCTTC

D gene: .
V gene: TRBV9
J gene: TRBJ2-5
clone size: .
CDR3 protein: CASSLSGQETQYF
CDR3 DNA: TGTGCCAGCAGCCTAAGCGGGCAAGAGACCCAGTACTTC

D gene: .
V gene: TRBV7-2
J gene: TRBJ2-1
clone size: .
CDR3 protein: CASSPFVSSYNEQFF
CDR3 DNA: TGTGCCAGCAGCCCCTTCGTGAGCTCCTACAATGAGCAGTTCTTC

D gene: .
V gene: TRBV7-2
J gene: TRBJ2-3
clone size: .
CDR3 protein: CASSLAQRPMGTDTQYF
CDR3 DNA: TGTGCCAGCAGCTTAGCGCAGCGGCCCATGGGTACAGATACGCAGTATTTT

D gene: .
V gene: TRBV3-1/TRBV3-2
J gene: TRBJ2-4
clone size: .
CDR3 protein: CASSLQTGRIQYF
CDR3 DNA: TGTGCCAGCAGCCTTCAGACAGGGAGGATTCAGTACTTC

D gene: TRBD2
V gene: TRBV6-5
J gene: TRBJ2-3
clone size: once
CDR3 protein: CASMPSGGQRGTQYF
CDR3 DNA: TGTGCCAGCATGCCTAGCGGGGGCCAACGGGGTACGCAGTATTTT

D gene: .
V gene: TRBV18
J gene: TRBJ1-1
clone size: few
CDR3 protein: CASSPPKGVNTEAFF
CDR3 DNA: TGTGCCAGCTCACCACCGAAGGGAGTGAACACTGAAGCTTTCTTT

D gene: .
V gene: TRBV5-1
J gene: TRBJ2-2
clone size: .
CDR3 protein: CASSLGLAISSGGELFF
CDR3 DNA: TGCGCCAGCAGCTTGGGCCTAGCGATAAGTAGTGGCGGGGAGCTGTTTTTT

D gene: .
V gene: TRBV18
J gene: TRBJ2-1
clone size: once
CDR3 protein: CASRGTQGDEQFF
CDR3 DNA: TGTGCCAGCCGAGGGACTCAAGGCGATGAGCAGTTCTTC

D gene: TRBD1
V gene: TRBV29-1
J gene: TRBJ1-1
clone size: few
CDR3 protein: CSVDPTGNRLRKQKAFF
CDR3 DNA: TGCAGCGTTGACCCGACAGGGAACAGGCTAAGGAAACAAAAAGCTTTCTTT

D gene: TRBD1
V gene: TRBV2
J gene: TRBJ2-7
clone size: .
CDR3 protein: CASIEGGSTYEQYF
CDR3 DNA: TGTGCCAGCATAGAAGGGGGCAGTACCTACGAGCAGTACTTC